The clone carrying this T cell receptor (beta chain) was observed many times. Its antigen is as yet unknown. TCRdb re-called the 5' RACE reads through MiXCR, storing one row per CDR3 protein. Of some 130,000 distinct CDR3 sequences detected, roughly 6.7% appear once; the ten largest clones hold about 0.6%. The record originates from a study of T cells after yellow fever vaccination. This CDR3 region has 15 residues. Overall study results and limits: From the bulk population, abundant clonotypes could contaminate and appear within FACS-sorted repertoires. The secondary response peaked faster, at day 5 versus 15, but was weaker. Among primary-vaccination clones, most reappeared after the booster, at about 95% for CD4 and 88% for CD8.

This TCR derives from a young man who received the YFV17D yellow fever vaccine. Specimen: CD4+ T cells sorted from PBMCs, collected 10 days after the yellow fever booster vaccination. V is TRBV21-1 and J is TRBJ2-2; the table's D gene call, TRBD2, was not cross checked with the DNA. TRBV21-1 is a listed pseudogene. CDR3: CASSKTDGGAGELFF. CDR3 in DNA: TGTGCCAGCAGCAAAACCGATGGAGGTGCCGGGGAGCTGTTTTTT.